These 19 T cell receptor beta chains were sequenced from one sample in a study of ipilimumab plus nivolumab after autologous stem cell transplantation. Only in-frame clones appear in the TCRdb table, and some are missing; sequencing was by immunoSEQ multiplex PCR. The table has approximately 10,000 clones, approximately 72% seen once. The sequenced sample was PBMCs, obtained in a trial of ipilimumab plus nivolumab as post-transplant consolidation. These receptor sequences come from a male donor with diffuse large B-cell lymphoma.

The chain links TRBV9 to TRBJ1-3; no clear D gene. The V and J ends lost 4 bases and 0 bases respectively, with 11 bases between them. From germline, CDR1 is SGDLS and CDR2 YYNGEE. The CDR3 totals 15 residues. The CDR3 spells CASSPHGDSGNTIYF. The CDR3 DNA follows: TGTGCCAGCAGCCCCCACGGGGACTCTGGAAACACCATATATTTT.

V usage is TRBV30 and J usage is TRBJ2-5; D may be TRBD1 (5 bases). Trimming cost V 0 bases and J 1 base, with 6 bases left between them. CDR3 length: 13 amino acids. The germline CDR1 and CDR2 sequences are GTSNPN and SVGIG (reference sequence). The CDR3 region is CAWSVDSQETQYF. CDR3 coding DNA: TGTGCCTGGAGTGTAGACAGCCAAGAGACCCAGTACTTC. Full variable domain (remainder filled in from reference TRBV30 and TRBJ2-5): SQTIHQWPATLVQPVGSPLSLECTVEGTSNPNLYWYRQAAGRGLQLLFYSVGIGQISSEVPQNLSASRPQDRQFILSSKKLLLSDSGFYLCAWSVDSQETQYFGPGTRLLVL.

This clone is a singleton in its sample. The chain is built from TRBV5-4 and TRBJ2-3; D is perhaps TRBD1 or TRBD2 (5 bases each). The CDR3 has 17 amino acids. CDR1 is SGHNT and CDR2 is YYREEE in the germline V gene (reference sequence). V lost 3 bases and J 7 bases, leaving 24 bases between the germline ends. CDR3 DNA: TGTGCCAGCAGCTCCAAATCGGACACCCGGGACCGCAATACGCAGTATTTT. The encoded protein is CASSSKSDTRDRNTQYF.

The rearrangement links TRBV7-6 to TRBJ2-7; 7 bases line up with TRBD1. Germline assignment: CDR1 SGHVS and CDR2 FNYEAQ. This CDR3 comprises 15 residues. The trim removed 5 bases at V and 3 bases at J, leaving 10 bases unmatched. The CDR3 protein is CASSRDREKGYEQYF. For the CDR3, the DNA is TGTGCCAGCAGCCGCGACAGGGAAAAAGGCTACGAGCAGTACTTC.

The chain couples TRBV29-1 to TRBJ2-7; D gene unclear. Trimming left V 6 bases short and J 0 bases short, with 9 bases between. The CDR3 loop spans 12 amino acids. Germline V CDR1 and CDR2: SQVTM, ANQGSEA. The CDR3: CSVISSSYEQYF. The CDR3 nucleotides read TGCAGCGTCATTAGCAGCTCCTACGAGCAGTACTTC.

This chain uses TRBV9 with TRBJ1-3, with 7 bases aligning to TRBD1. The CDR3 contains 15 residues. The V segment lost 4 bases and the J segment 0 bases; nucleotides outside the gene matches: 4. Germline assignment: CDR1 SGDLS and CDR2 YYNGEE. The CDR3 DNA sequence: TGTGCCAGCAGCCCAGGGGGAAACTCTGGAAACACCATATATTTT. Amino acids: CASSPGGNSGNTIYF. Complete variable domain (other parts from reference TRBV9 and TRBJ1-3): DSGVTQTPKHLITATGQRVTLRCSPRSGDLSVYWYQQSLDQGLQFLIQYYNGEERAKGNILERFSAQQFPDLHSELNLSSLELGDSALYFCASSPGGNSGNTIYFGEGSWLTVV.

The CDR3 coding sequence is TGTGCCAGCAACCAGGGACAGCCCAATCAGCCCCAGCATTTT. Translation: CASNQGQPNQPQHF. The chain links TRBV9 to TRBJ1-5; TRBD1 matches at 7 bases. Germline trimming cut 6 bases from V and 3 bases from J; bases unmatched to any gene: 6. The CDR3 sequence is 14 residues long. Per germline, CDR1 SGDLS and CDR2 YYNGEE.

This clone showed up just a few times. The V gene is TRBV5-4, the J gene TRBJ1-6; D remains ambiguous. CDR3 length: 14 amino acids. The V end lost 2 bases, the J end lost 8 bases, and 11 bases lay between the germline ends. Per the germline V gene, CDR1 is SGHNT and CDR2 is YYREEE (reference sequence). DNA of the CDR3: TGTGCCAGCAGCTTCAAGGGTTCCGATTCACCCCTCCACTTT. Amino acid sequence: CASSFKGSDSPLHF.

Within the sample, this clone is medium-sized. This rearrangement joins TRBV11-1 to TRBJ2-7, with TRBD1 matching 12 bases. Germline V gives CDR1 SGHAT, CDR2 FQDESV (reference sequence). With V trimmed by 4 bases and J by 8 bases, 6 bases remained unmatched. The CDR3 is 14 residues long. Written as DNA, the CDR3 is TGTGCCAGCAGCTCACCGGGACAGGGGGCTAAGCAGTACTTC. The encoded protein is CASSSPGQGAKQYF.

This clone was seen only once. V gene TRBV18 combines with J gene TRBJ2-7, with 12 bases fitting TRBD1. The germline V gene encodes CDR1 KGHSH and CDR2 LQKENI. There are 17 residues in the CDR3. Trimming removed 3 bases from V and 6 bases from J; junction bases left unmatched: 12. The CDR3 is CASSPPHPGTGGAEQYF. In nucleotides, the CDR3 is TGTGCCAGCTCACCCCCCCATCCCGGGACAGGGGGCGCCGAGCAGTACTTC.

This clone was seen once. V gene TRBV19 combines with J gene TRBJ2-2; TRBD2 matches 12 bases. V lost 4 bases and J lost 6; bases outside the gene matches: 3. The CDR3 loop spans 15 amino acids. Looked up from germline, CDR1 is LNHDA and CDR2 is SQIVND (reference sequence). The CDR3 DNA reads TGTGCCAGTAGTACAGGACTAGCGGGGTCCGGGGAGCTGTTTTTT. It codes for CASSTGLAGSGELFF.

This chain uses TRBV4-3 with TRBJ2-1; 9 bases line up with TRBD2. CDR1 and CDR2 from the germline V gene are LGHNA and YSLEER. V trimming: 0 bases; J trimming: 4 bases; junction bases outside the gene matches: 7. The CDR3 totals 17 residues. The CDR3 protein is CASSQDEASGDYNEQFF. CDR3 in DNA: TGCGCCAGCAGCCAAGATGAGGCTAGCGGGGATTACAATGAGCAGTTCTTC.

CDR3 nucleotide sequence: TGTGCCAGTAGTATTGTGAGCTCCTACGAGCAGTACTTC. Translation gives CASSIVSSYEQYF. The chain carries TRBV19 and TRBJ2-5; D gene ambiguous. The end of the DNA aligns better with TRBJ2-7, so the J call may be wrong. The CDR3 runs 13 residues. Germline values: CDR1 LNHDA, CDR2 SQIVND (reference sequence).

The chain joins TRBV2 to TRBJ1-4; 7 bases are a match to TRBD1. The trim removed 1 base at V and 7 bases at J, leaving 3 bases unmatched. The CDR3 covers 14 residues. Germline V gives CDR1 SNHLY, CDR2 FYNNEI. The CDR3 DNA sequence: TGTGCCAGCAGTGAAGTAGGGGGCTCTGAAAAACTGTTTTTT. Translation: CASSEVGGSEKLFF.

The V call is TRBV7-9, the J call TRBJ2-2, with 11 positions matching TRBD2. The CDR3 is 16 amino acids. Germline loops: CDR1 SEHNR, CDR2 FQNEAQ (reference sequence). With V trimmed by 5 bases and J by 3 bases, 5 bases remained unmatched. The CDR3 DNA sequence: TGTGCCAGCAGCCGCACTAGCGGGGGTGACACCGGGGAGCTGTTTTTT. This gives the protein CASSRTSGGDTGELFF.

This chain joins TRBV27 and TRBJ2-1; 7 positions match TRBD1. Losses at the gene ends were 5 bases for V and 10 bases for J; bases not matched to a gene: 8. From germline, CDR1 is MNHEY and CDR2 SMNVEV (reference sequence). This CDR3 spans 13 amino acids. The DNA for the CDR3 is TGTGCCAGCAGTATAACGACAGGGAACGAGCAGTTCTTC. This gives the protein CASSITTGNEQFF.

This chain uses TRBV6-5 with TRBJ1-5, with a tentative D call TRBD1 (5 bases). V was cut by 5 bases and J by 3 bases, with 14 bases left in between. Germline CDR1 MNHEY, CDR2 SVGAGI. CDR3 size: 15 residues. CDR3 in DNA: TGTGCCAGCAGTGTACAGGTAGGCTTCAATCAGCCCCAGCATTTT. It encodes CASSVQVGFNQPQHF.

This clone was counted between two and nine times. The gene calls are TRBV6-5 and TRBJ2-5, with 8 positions matching TRBD2. In germline, CDR1 is MNHEY, CDR2 SVGAGI. This CDR3 contains 15 residues. The trim removed 0 bases at V and 4 bases at J, leaving 4 bases unmatched. CDR3 amino acids: CASSYSGGGPETQYF. The CDR3 nucleotides read TGTGCCAGCAGTTACTCCGGGGGGGGGCCAGAGACCCAGTACTTC.

The chain employs TRBV18 and TRBJ1-2; 9 bases align to TRBD1. V shed 2 bases and J 5 bases; nucleotides not matched to a gene: 3. CDR1 and CDR2 (germline): KGHSH, LQKENI. The CDR3 is 14 residues long. The CDR3 spells CASSPVGQGYGYTF. DNA for the CDR3: TGTGCCAGCTCACCAGTTGGACAGGGGTATGGCTACACCTTC.